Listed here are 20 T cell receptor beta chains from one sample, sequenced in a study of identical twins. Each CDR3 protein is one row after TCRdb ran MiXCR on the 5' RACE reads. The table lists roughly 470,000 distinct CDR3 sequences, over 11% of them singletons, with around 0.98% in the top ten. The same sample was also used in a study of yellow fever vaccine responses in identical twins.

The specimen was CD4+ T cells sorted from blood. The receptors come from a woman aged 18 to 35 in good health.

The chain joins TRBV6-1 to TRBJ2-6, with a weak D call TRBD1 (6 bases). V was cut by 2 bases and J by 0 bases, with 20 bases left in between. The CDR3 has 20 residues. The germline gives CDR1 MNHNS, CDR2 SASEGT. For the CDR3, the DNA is TGTGCCAGCAGTGAACGGGCTCTTAGACAGGCCGGCTCTGGGGCCAACGTCCTGACTTTC. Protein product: CASSERALRQAGSGANVLTF.

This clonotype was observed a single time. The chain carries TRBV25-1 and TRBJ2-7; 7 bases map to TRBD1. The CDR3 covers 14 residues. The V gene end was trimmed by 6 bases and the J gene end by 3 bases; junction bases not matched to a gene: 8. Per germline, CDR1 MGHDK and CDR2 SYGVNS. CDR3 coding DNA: TGTGCCAGCAGATCAACAGGGGAAGGCTACGAGCAGTACTTC. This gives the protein CASRSTGEGYEQYF.

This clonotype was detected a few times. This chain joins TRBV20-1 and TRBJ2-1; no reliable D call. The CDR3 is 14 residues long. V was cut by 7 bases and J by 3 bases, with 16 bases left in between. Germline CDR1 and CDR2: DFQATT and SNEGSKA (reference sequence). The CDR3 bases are TGCAGTGTTTCGAAGGAGTCGTTCTACAATGAGCAGTTCTTC. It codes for CSVSKESFYNEQFF.

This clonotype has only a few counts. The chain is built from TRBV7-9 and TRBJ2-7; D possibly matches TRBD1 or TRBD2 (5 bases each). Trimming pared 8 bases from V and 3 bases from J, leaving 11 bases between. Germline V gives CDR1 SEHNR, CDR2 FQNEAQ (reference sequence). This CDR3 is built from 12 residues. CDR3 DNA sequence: TGTGCCAGCGGGACGACTCACTACGAGCAGTACTTC. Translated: CASGTTHYEQYF.

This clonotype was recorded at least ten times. The CDR3 spells CASSLDRYTGELFF. DNA of the CDR3: TGTGCCAGCAGCTTAGACAGATACACCGGGGAGCTGTTTTTT. The J gene is TRBJ2-2, the V gene TRBV7-2, with D uncertain. Germline V lookup: CDR1 SGHTA, CDR2 FQGNSA. V was trimmed by 1 base and J by 3 bases, leaving 6 bases between them. The CDR3 is made up of 14 amino acids.

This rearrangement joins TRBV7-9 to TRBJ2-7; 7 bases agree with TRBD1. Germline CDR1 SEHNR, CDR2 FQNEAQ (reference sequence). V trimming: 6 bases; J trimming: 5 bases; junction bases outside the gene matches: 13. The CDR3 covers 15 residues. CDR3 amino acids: CASSWGTGVLDEQYF. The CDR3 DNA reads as TGTGCCAGCAGTTGGGGTACAGGGGTCCTCGACGAGCAGTACTTC.

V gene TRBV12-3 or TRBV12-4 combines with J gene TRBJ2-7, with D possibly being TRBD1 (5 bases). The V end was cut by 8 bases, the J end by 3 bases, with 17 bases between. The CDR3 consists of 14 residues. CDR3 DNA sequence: TGTGCCAGCCAGAGGAAAGGGGCACTCTACGAGCAGTACTTC. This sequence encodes CASQRKGALYEQYF.

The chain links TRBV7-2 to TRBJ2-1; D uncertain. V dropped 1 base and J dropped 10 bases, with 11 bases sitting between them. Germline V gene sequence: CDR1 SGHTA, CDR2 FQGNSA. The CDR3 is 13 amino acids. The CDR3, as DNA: TGTGCCAGCAGCTTAGGATTTTTGAGGGAGCAGTTCTTC. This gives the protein CASSLGFLREQFF.

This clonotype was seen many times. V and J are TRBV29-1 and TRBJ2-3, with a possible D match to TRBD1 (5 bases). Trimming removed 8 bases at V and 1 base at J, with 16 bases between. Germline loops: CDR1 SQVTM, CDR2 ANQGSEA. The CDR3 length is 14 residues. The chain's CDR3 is CSTPGQLRTDTQYF. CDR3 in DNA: TGCAGCACACCAGGGCAGCTACGCACAGATACGCAGTATTTT.

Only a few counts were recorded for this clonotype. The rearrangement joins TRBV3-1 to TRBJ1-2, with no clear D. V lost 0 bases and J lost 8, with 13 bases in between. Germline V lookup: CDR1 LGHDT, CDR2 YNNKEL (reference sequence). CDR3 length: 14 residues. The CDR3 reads CASSQDSRVGGYTF. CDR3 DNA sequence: TGTGCCAGCAGCCAAGATTCAAGGGTAGGAGGCTACACCTTC.

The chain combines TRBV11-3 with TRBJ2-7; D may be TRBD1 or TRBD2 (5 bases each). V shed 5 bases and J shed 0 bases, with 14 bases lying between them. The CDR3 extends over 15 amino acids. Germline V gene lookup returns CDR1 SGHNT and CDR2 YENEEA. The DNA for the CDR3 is TGTGCCAGCAGCGCTCGGGACCGTACCTCCTACGAGCAGTACTTC. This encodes CASSARDRTSYEQYF.

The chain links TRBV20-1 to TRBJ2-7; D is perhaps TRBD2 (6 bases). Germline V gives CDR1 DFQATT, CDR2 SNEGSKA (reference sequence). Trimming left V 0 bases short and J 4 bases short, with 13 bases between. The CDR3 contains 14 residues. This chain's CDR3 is CSARDLEGTYEQYF. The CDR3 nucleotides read TGCAGTGCTAGAGATCTAGAAGGGACTTACGAGCAGTACTTC.

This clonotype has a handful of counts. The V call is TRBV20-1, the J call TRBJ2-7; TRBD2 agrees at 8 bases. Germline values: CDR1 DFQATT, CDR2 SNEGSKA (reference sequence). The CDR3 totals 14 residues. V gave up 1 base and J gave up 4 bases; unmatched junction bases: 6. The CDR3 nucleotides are TGCAGTGCTAGAGCTGGGACTAGTTGGTACGAGCAGTACTTC. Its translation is CSARAGTSWYEQYF.

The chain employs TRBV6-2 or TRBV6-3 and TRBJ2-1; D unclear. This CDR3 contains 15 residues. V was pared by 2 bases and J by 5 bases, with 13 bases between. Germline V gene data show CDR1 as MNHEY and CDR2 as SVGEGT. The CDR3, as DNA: TGTGCCAGCAGTTACGTTAGAACAGCAAACAATGAGCAGTTCTTC. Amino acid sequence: CASSYVRTANNEQFF.

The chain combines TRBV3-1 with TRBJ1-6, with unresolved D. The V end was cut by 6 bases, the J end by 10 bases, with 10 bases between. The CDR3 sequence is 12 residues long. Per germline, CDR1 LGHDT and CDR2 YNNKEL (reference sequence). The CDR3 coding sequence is TGTGCCAGCAGTCCAATGCGGTCACCCCTCCACTTT. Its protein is CASSPMRSPLHF.

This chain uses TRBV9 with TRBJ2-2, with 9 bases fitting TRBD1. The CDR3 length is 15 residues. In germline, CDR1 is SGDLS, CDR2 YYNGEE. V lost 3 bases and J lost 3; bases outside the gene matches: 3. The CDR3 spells CASSAGQGHTGELFF. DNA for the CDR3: TGTGCCAGCAGCGCGGGACAGGGTCACACCGGGGAGCTGTTTTTT.

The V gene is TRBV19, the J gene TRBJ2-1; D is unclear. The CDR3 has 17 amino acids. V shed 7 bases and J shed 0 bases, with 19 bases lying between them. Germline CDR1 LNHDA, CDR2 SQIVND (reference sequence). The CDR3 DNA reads TGTGCCAGTACAGTCGGGTCGACTCTCCCCTCCTACAATGAGCAGTTCTTC. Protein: CASTVGSTLPSYNEQFF.

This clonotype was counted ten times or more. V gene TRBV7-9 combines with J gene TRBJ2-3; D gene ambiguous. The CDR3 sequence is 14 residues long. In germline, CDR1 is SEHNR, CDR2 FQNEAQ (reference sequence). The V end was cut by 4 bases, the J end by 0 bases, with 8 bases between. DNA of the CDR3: TGTGCCAGCAGCTCACAGCGAAGCACAGATACGCAGTATTTT. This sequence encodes CASSSQRSTDTQYF.

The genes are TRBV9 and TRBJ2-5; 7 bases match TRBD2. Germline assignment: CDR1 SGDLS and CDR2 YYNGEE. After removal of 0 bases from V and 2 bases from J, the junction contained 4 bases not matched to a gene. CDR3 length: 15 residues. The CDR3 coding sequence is TGTGCCAGCAGCGTAGCGGGGGGAAGGCAAGAGACCCAGTACTTC. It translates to CASSVAGGRQETQYF.

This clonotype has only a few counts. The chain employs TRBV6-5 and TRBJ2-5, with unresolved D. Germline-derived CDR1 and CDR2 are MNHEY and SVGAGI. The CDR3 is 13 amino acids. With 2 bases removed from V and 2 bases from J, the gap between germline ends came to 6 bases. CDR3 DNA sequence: TGTGCCAGCAGTTACATTCGGCAAGAGACCCAGTACTTC. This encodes CASSYIRQETQYF.